The 10 T cell receptor beta chains reported below all come from one sample, sequenced in a study of T cells after posttransplantation cyclophosphamide. Method: immunoSEQ multiplex PCR; TCRdb's copy keeps in-frame clones and lacks some. The data hold tens of thousands of clones, with approximately 94% observed a single time. The material sequenced was PBMCs. These receptors were obtained from a woman in her thirties in good health and a related stem cell transplant donor.

This chain connects TRBV5-1 to TRBJ1-3; possible D gene TRBD1, 6 bases. There are 16 residues in the CDR3. The germline CDR1 and CDR2 sequences are SGHRS and YFSETQ. Trimming shortened V by 4 bases and J by 0 bases, and 14 bases separated the two germline ends. As DNA, the CDR3 is TGCGCCAGCAGCGCTTTTTTGACAGGCTCTGGAAACACCATATATTTT. As protein: CASSAFLTGSGNTIYF.

The chain employs TRBV4-2 and TRBJ1-2; D is ambiguous. V was trimmed by 0 bases and J by 6 bases, leaving 8 bases between them. CDR1 is LGHNA and CDR2 is YNFKEQ in the germline V gene. The CDR3 totals 13 residues. CDR3 nucleotides: TGTGCCAGCAGCCAAGATTCCAGGAATGGCTACACCTTC. It translates to CASSQDSRNGYTF.

The CDR3 DNA reads as TGTGCCACCAGCAGAGTTAGTACAGAAGAGACCCAGTACTTC. It translates to CATSRVSTEETQYF. The chain couples TRBV15 to TRBJ2-5; D is undetermined. CDR1 LNHNV and CDR2 YYDKDF come from the germline V gene (reference sequence). This CDR3 is built from 14 residues. V lost 1 base and J 3 bases, leaving 9 bases between the germline ends.

The chain has TRBV2 and TRBJ2-3; 15 nucleotides align to TRBD2. The junction had 3 bases not matched to a gene; V was cut back by 8 bases and J by 6 bases. The CDR3 extends over 14 amino acids. Looked up from germline, CDR1 is SNHLY and CDR2 is FYNNEI. CDR3: CASAGLAGGDTQYF. CDR3 DNA sequence: TGTGCCAGCGCCGGACTAGCGGGAGGGGATACGCAGTATTTT.

This sequence joins TRBV6-5 and TRBJ1-1, with D unresolved. Deletions cut 3 bases from V and 1 base from J, with 9 bases between. The germline gives CDR1 MNHEY, CDR2 SVGAGI. The CDR3 length is 14 residues. In DNA, the CDR3 is TGTGCCAGCAGTTATGGTCCGGGGAACACTGAAGCTTTCTTT. Translation gives CASSYGPGNTEAFF.

This rearrangement joins TRBV23-1 to TRBJ1-6; D not certain. TRBV23-1 carries the ORF label, with uncertain function. Trimming pared 2 bases from V and 4 bases from J, leaving 15 bases between. CDR3 length equals 17 residues. CDR3 loop: CASSQGGCVNYNSPLHF. The CDR3 DNA sequence: TGCGCCAGCAGTCAAGGAGGGTGTGTTAATTATAATTCACCCCTCCACTTT.

This chain uses TRBV5-1 with TRBJ2-1; 9 bases map to TRBD2. V gave up 3 bases and J gave up 7 bases; unmatched junction bases: 8. Germline CDR1 reads SGHRS; CDR2 reads YFSETQ. CDR3 size: 15 residues. CDR3 nucleotides: TGCGCCAGCAGCTCGATAGCGGGGGAGGTGAATGAGCAGTTCTTC. Protein sequence: CASSSIAGEVNEQFF.

The chain carries TRBV4-1 and TRBJ2-7; D possibly corresponds to TRBD1 (7 bases). Trimming removed 1 base from V and 9 bases from J, with 22 bases in between. There are 16 residues in the CDR3. The V gene's germline CDR1 is MGHRA and CDR2 YSYEKL. The CDR3 DNA reads TGCGCCAGCAGCCAAGGTTGGGGTGGGGCGGAGGGGGCGCAGTACTTC. Amino acid sequence: CASSQGWGGAEGAQYF.

This chain links TRBV7-2 with TRBJ2-1; a possible D gene is TRBD1 (6 bases). V was clipped by 4 bases and J by 5 bases, with 12 bases between them. CDR1 is SGHTA and CDR2 is FQGNSA in the germline V gene. The CDR3 covers 14 residues. The DNA of the CDR3 is TGTGCCAGCAGCTCAAAATACAGGGACAATGAGCAGTTCTTC. It specifies CASSSKYRDNEQFF. Supplemented by reference TRBV7-2 and TRBJ2-1, the full variable domain reads GAGVSQSPSNKVTEKGKDVELRCDPISGHTALYWYRQSLGQGLEFLIYFQGNSAPDKSGLPSDRFSAERTGGSVSTLTIQRTQQEDSAVYLCASSSKYRDNEQFFGPGTRLTVL.

This clone was seen just once. This chain uses TRBV2 with TRBJ2-7, with D possibly being TRBD1 (6 bases). The germline V and J ends were trimmed by 7 bases and 6 bases, with 19 bases remaining between them. Per germline, CDR1 SNHLY and CDR2 FYNNEI. The CDR3 spans 14 residues. Written as DNA, the CDR3 is TGTGCCAGCAATGGTGCAGGGGAATCGGGCGAGCAGTACTTC. It translates to CASNGAGESGEQYF.